A single sample gave rise to the 14 T cell receptor beta chains below, sequenced in a study of cytomegalovirus exposure and HLA in healthy donors (TCRdb year 2017). Libraries were built with the immunoSEQ multiplex PCR assay. A mixture of 60 forward primers for TCR Vbeta segments and 13 reverse primers for TCR Jbeta segments was used in the multiplex PCR. The immuneACCESS repertoire file appears here via TCRdb, limited to in-frame rearrangements. These files lack a portion of the clones; in checked studies, under half of the deficit traces to unresolved V genes, and the cause of the others is not known. Present in this sample are roughly 140,000 clones, more than 75% of which were seen just once. The ten most abundant clones make up less than 3% of the sample. Input material: PBMCs. All receptors derive from a female donor in good health and CMV-seronegative.

The genes are TRBV5-1 and TRBJ2-2; no reliable D call. There are 13 residues in the CDR3. Trimming shortened V by 4 bases and J by 7 bases, and 11 bases separated the two germline ends. Germline V lookup: CDR1 SGHRS, CDR2 YFSETQ. This chain's CDR3 is CASSGPLGGELFF. In DNA form, the CDR3 reads TGCGCCAGCAGCGGGCCTTTGGGCGGGGAGCTGTTTTTT.

This clone was found a few times. The chain is built from TRBV4-2 and TRBJ1-2, with TRBD1 identical over 7 bases. The CDR3 is 15 residues long. The ends lost 0 bases at V and 0 bases at J; junction bases unmatched: 1. Germline CDR1 and CDR2: LGHNA and YNFKEQ. In DNA form, the CDR3 reads TGTGCCAGCAGCCAAGATGGGACAGCTAACTATGGCTACACCTTC. Protein: CASSQDGTANYGYTF.

This clone came up once. The chain couples TRBV28 to TRBJ1-5; 11 bases are shared with TRBD1. The CDR3 consists of 16 residues. Looked up from germline, CDR1 is MDHEN and CDR2 is SYDVKM. V lost 7 bases to trimming and J lost 8 bases; unmatched junction nucleotides: 13. The CDR3 here is CASTLFWTGGGKPQHF. In DNA form, the CDR3 reads TGTGCCAGCACCCTATTTTGGACAGGGGGCGGGAAGCCCCAGCATTTT.

This chain uses TRBV19 with TRBJ2-3; 8 bases align to TRBD2. V lost 4 bases and J lost 0; bases outside the gene matches: 0. Germline CDR1 reads LNHDA; CDR2 reads SQIVND (reference sequence). The CDR3 runs to 14 residues. The CDR3 nucleotides are TGTGCCAGTAGTACTAGCGGGAGCACAGATACGCAGTATTTT. Protein: CASSTSGSTDTQYF.

The chain links TRBV4-1 to TRBJ2-3; tentative D call: TRBD2 (6 bases). V lost 4 bases, J lost 2 bases, and 13 bases lay in between. Germline values: CDR1 MGHRA, CDR2 YSYEKL. The CDR3 runs to 15 residues. In DNA, the CDR3 is TGCGCCAGCAGCCCTTGGGGCGGGGTCACAGATACGCAGTATTTT. Its protein product is CASSPWGGVTDTQYF.

The chain carries TRBV10-2 and TRBJ1-2; no clear D gene. The V end was cut by 3 bases, the J end by 1 base, with 12 bases between. Germline assignment: CDR1 WSHSY and CDR2 SAAADI. CDR3 length equals 15 residues. CDR3 DNA: TGCGCCAGCAGTGAAGGGTTCGGGATTAACTATGGCTACACCTTC. It is translated as CASSEGFGINYGYTF.

V is TRBV2 and J is TRBJ1-2; possibly TRBD1 for D (6 bases). Trimming took 8 bases from V and 5 from J, leaving 15 bases between them. The CDR3 contains 13 residues. Germline CDR1 SNHLY, CDR2 FYNNEI. The CDR3 region has the DNA TGTGCCAGCCATGGGGGCGGTCCATATGGCTACACCTTC. Amino acid sequence: CASHGGGPYGYTF.

The rearrangement joins TRBV7-3 to TRBJ2-1, with 7 bases aligning to TRBD2. This CDR3 spans 15 amino acids. Germline-derived CDR1 and CDR2 are SGHTA and FQGTGA. J lost 4 bases, V lost 5 bases, and 8 bases had no gene match. The CDR3 region has the DNA TGTGCCAGCAGCCCGGTAAAGGGAGGGTACAATGAGCAGTTCTTC. Encoded protein: CASSPVKGGYNEQFF. Combining the CDR3 with reference TRBV7-3 and TRBJ2-1 gives the whole variable domain GAGVSQTPSNKVTEKGKYVELRCDPISGHTALYWYRQSLGQGPEFLIYFQGTGAADDSGLPNDRFFAVRPEGSVSTLKIQRTERGDSAVYLCASSPVKGGYNEQFFGPGTRLTVL.

V gene TRBV7-8 combines with J gene TRBJ2-3, with 8 bases matching TRBD2. Germline trimming cut 7 bases from V and 6 bases from J; bases unmatched to any gene: 12. Germline lookup yields CDR1 SGHVS and CDR2 FQNEAQ. The CDR3 runs to 15 residues. The DNA for the CDR3 is TGTGCCAGCAACCTACTGCGGGGGGCGAGGGATACGCAGTATTTT. This gives the protein CASNLLRGARDTQYF.

The chain employs TRBV27 and TRBJ2-7; 9 bases are a match to TRBD1. The CDR3 sequence is 13 residues long. Germline-derived CDR1 and CDR2 are MNHEY and SMNVEV (reference sequence). V lost 2 bases, J lost 4 bases, and 0 bases stayed unmatched. The CDR3 reads CASSLDRGYEQYF. The CDR3 region has the DNA TGTGCCAGCAGTTTAGACAGGGGGTACGAGCAGTACTTC.

The V gene is TRBV12-5, the J gene TRBJ2-3; 9 bases line up with TRBD2. The CDR3 is 16 amino acids. Germline V gives CDR1 LGHNT, CDR2 FRNRAP. Losses at the gene ends were 1 base for V and 3 bases for J; bases not matched to a gene: 5. In nucleotides, the CDR3 is TGTGCTAGTGGTTTGGGCGGGGGGGCCGGGACAGATACGCAGTATTTT. Its protein is CASGLGGGAGTDTQYF.

The V and J genes are TRBV10-3 and TRBJ2-2; TRBD1 is a possible D gene (7 bases). The germline gives CDR1 ENHRY, CDR2 SYGVKD. V lost 5 bases and J 6 bases, leaving 13 bases between the germline ends. CDR3 length: 14 amino acids. The CDR3 region has the DNA TGTGCCATCAGTCTACAGGGGAGGTCCGGGGAGCTGTTTTTT. This sequence encodes CAISLQGRSGELFF.

This clone turned up a few times. The genes are TRBV30 and TRBJ1-6; D ambiguous. The CDR3 is made up of 19 amino acids. Looked up from germline, CDR1 is GTSNPN and CDR2 is SVGIG (reference sequence). The V and J ends lost 2 bases and 6 bases respectively, with 26 bases between them. DNA for the CDR3: TGTGCCTGGAGTCGGGGAGTCGAGCGAGGACGGCAGTTTAATTCACCCCTCCACTTT. It is translated as CAWSRGVERGRQFNSPLHF.

The chain employs TRBV9 and TRBJ2-3; TRBD2 agrees at 9 bases. There are 16 residues in the CDR3. Germline CDR1 SGDLS, CDR2 YYNGEE. The J segment lost 2 bases and the V segment lost 1 base, leaving 5 bases of the junction unmatched. The CDR3 DNA follows: TGTGCCAGCAGCGTAAATGGCGGGGGGGCCACAGATACGCAGTATTTT. Its protein is CASSVNGGGATDTQYF.